This note documents a single T cell receptor beta chain sequence. The antigen is not known. The sample originates from a study of T cell responses to AZD1222 COVID-19 vaccine. Broader study findings: Baseline seropositivity characterized only a handful of AZD1222 recipients. Spike as a whole was targeted by vaccine-associated CD4 TCRs, dominant at 160-218 and 743-854.

Data came from immunoSEQ multiplex PCR; TCRdb stores just in-frame clones and leaves some out. This repertoire shows nearly 90,000 clones, around 90% found once; its top ten account for approximately 5.5%. The CDR3 sequence is 13 residues long. V gave up 5 bases and J gave up 4 bases, with 9 bases separating them. Germline V gives CDR1 SNHLY, CDR2 FYNNEI. The material sequenced was peripheral blood, taken on day 0 of AZD1222 vaccination. This sequence joins TRBV2 and TRBJ1-5; no clear D. The TCR originated in an adult in good health. CDR3 DNA: TGTGCCAGCAGTCCCCTGGAGAATCAGCCCCAGCATTTT. Residues: CASSPLENQPQHF.